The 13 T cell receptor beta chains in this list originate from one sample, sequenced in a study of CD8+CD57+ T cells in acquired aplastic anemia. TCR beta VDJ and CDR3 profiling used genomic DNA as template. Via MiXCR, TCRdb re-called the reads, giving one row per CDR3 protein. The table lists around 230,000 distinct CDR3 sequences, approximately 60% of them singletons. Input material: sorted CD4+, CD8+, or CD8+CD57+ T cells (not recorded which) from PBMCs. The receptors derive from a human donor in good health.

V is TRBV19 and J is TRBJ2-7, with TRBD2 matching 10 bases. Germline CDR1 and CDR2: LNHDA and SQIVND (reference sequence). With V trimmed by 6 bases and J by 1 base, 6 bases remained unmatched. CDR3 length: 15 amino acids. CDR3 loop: CASSPSSGGSYEQYF. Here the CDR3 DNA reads TGTGCCAGTAGCCCCTCTAGCGGGGGTTCCTACGAGCAGTACTTC. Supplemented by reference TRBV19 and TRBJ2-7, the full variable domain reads DGGITQSPKYLFRKEGQNVTLSCEQNLNHDAMYWYRQDPGQGLRLIYYSQIVNDFQKGDIAEGYSVSREKKESFPLTVTSAQKNPTAFYLCASSPSSGGSYEQYFGPGTRLTVT.

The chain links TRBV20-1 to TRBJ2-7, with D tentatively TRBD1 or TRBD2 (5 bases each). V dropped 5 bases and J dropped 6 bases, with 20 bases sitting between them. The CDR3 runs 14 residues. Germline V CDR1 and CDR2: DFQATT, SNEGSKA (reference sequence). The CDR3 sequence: CSAAAQGDSVEQYF. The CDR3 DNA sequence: TGCAGTGCTGCCGCTCAGGGAGATTCGGTCGAGCAGTACTTC.

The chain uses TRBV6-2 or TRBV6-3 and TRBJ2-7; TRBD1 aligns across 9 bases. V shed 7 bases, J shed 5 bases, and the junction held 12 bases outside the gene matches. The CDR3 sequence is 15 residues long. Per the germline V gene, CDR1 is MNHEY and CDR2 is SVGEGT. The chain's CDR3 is CASNRVGQGVHEQYF. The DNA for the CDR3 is TGTGCCAGCAACCGCGTGGGACAGGGTGTCCACGAGCAGTACTTC.

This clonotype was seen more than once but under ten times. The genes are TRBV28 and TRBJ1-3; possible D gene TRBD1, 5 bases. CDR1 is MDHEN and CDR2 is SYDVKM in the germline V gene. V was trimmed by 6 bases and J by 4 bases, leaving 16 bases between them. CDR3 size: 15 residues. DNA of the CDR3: TGTGCCAGCAGGCTAAATCTGGACAACGGAAACACCATATATTTT. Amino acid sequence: CASRLNLDNGNTIYF. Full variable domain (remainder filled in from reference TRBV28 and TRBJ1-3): DVKVTQSSRYLVKRTGEKVFLECVQDMDHENMFWYRQDPGLGLRLIYFSYDVKMKEKGDIPEGYSVSREKKERFSLILESASTNQTSMYLCASRLNLDNGNTIYFGEGSWLTVV.

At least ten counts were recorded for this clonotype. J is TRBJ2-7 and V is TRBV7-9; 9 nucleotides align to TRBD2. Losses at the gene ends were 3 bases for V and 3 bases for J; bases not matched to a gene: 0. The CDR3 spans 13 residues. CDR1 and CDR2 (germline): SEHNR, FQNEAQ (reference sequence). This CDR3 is CASSLTSGYEQYF. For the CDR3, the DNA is TGTGCCAGCAGCTTGACTAGCGGCTACGAGCAGTACTTC.

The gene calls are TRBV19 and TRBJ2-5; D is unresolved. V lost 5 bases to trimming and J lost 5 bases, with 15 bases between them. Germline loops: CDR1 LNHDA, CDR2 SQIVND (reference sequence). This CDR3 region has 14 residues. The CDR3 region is CASSFTKNTETQYF. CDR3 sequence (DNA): TGTGCCAGTAGTTTCACCAAGAACACTGAGACCCAGTACTTC. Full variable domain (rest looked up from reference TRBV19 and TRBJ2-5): DGGITQSPKYLFRKEGQNVTLSCEQNLNHDAMYWYRQDPGQGLRLIYYSQIVNDFQKGDIAEGYSVSREKKESFPLTVTSAQKNPTAFYLCASSFTKNTETQYFGPGTRLLVL.

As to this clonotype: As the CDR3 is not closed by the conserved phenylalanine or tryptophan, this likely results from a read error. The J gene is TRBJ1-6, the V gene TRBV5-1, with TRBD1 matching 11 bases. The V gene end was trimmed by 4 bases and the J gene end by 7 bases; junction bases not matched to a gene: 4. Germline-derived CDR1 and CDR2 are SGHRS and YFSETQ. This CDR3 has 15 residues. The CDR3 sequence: CASSTGQGVNSPLHL. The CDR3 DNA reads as TGCGCCAGCAGCACGGGACAGGGGGTCAATTCACCCCTCCACTTA.

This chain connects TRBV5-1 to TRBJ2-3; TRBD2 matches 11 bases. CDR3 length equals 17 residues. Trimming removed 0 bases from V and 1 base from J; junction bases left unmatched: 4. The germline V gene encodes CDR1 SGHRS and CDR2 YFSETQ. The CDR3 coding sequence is TGCGCCAGCAGCTTGGACCCGGGACTAGCGGGCACAGATACGCAGTATTTT. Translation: CASSLDPGLAGTDTQYF.

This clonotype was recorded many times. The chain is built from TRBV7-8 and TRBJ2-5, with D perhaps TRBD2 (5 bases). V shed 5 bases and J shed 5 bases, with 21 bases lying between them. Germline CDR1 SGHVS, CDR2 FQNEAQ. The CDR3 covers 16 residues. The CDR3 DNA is TGTGCCAGCAGCCCCGAGGTAGCGATATCGTGGGAGACCCAGTACTTC. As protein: CASSPEVAISWETQYF.

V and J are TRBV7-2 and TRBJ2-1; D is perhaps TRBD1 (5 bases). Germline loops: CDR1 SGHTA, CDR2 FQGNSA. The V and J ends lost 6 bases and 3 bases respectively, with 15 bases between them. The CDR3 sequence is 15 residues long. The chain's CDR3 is CASRQGTGHYNEQFF. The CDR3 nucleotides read TGTGCCAGCAGGCAGGGTACAGGACACTACAATGAGCAGTTCTTC.

The CDR3 bases are TGTGCCACCAGTGATATAGGACAGCCCTACGAGCAGTACTTC. Translation: CATSDIGQPYEQYF. The chain links TRBV24-1 to TRBJ2-7, with D maybe TRBD1 (6 bases). The V end lost 3 bases, the J end lost 2 bases, and 10 bases lay between the germline ends. The germline gives CDR1 KGHDR, CDR2 SFDVKD. CDR3 length: 14 amino acids.

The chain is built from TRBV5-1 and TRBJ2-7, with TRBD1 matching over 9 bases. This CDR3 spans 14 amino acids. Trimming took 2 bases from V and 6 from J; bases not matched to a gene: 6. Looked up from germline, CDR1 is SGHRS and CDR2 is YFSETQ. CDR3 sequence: CASSLEGQGFEQYF. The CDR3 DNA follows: TGCGCCAGCAGCTTAGAGGGACAGGGATTCGAGCAGTACTTC.

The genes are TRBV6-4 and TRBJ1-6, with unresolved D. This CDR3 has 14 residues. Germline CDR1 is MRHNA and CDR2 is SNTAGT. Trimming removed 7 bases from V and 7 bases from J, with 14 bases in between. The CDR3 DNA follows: TGTGCCAGCAAGGAGGGAAATAAGAATTCACCCCTCCACTTT. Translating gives CASKEGNKNSPLHF.